What follows are 31 T cell receptor beta chains derived from one specimen sequenced in a study of vaccination effects on CD4 cells after COVID-19. These receptors have no known antigen. Culture proceeded for more than nine days, and CD4+ T cells were then isolated. Each participant was given two doses of one vaccine (BNT162b2 or mRNA-1273). TCRdb's table, derived via immunoSEQ multiplex PCR, lists solely in-frame clones and lacks some. This repertoire shows around 66,000 clones, just under 75% found once; its top ten account for 2% to 2.5%. The sample consisted of CD4+ T cells from PBMCs cultured without peptide, taken after COVID-19 vaccination. The receptors originated from a human donor who received a COVID-19 vaccine.

The chain joins TRBV19 to TRBJ1-5; 7 positions match TRBD1. V dropped 6 bases and J dropped 7; count of bases not matched to a gene: 9. CDR3 size: 14 residues. Germline V gives CDR1 LNHDA, CDR2 SQIVND (reference sequence). The CDR3 sequence: CASREDRSGQPQHF. The CDR3, as DNA: TGTGCCAGTAGAGAGGACAGGTCAGGACAGCCCCAGCATTTT.

The rearrangement joins TRBV5-1 to TRBJ2-1; 12 bases line up with TRBD2. The CDR3 has 17 amino acids. Germline CDR1 SGHRS, CDR2 YFSETQ. J gave up 10 bases and V 3 bases, and 14 bases lay outside the gene matches. For the CDR3, the DNA is TGCGCCAGCAGCTCCCAGCCTCGCCTAGCGGGGGGGGACGAGCAGTTCTTC. Translated: CASSSQPRLAGGDEQFF.

This chain joins TRBV18 and TRBJ1-2; possible D gene TRBD1, 5 bases. This CDR3 has 14 amino acids. The V end was cut by 6 bases, the J end by 8 bases, with 19 bases between. Germline lookup yields CDR1 KGHSH and CDR2 LQKENI. CDR3 region: CASSDGTAIQGYTF. Written as DNA, the CDR3 is TGTGCCAGCTCGGACGGGACCGCCATTCAGGGCTACACCTTC. Looking up the rest from reference TRBV18 and TRBJ1-2 gives the full variable domain: NAGVMQNPRHLVRRRGQEARLRCSPMKGHSHVYWYRQLPEEGLKFMVYLQKENIIDESGMPKERFSAEFPKEGPSILRIQQVVRGDSAAYFCASSDGTAIQGYTFGSGTRLTVV.

The genes are TRBV2 and TRBJ2-7; D is unresolved. Germline-derived CDR1 and CDR2 are SNHLY and FYNNEI. CDR3 length equals 14 residues. The ends were cut back, 2 bases at V and 5 bases at J, with 13 bases in the middle. The CDR3 reads CASSEIGPSDEQYV. Here the CDR3 DNA reads TGTGCCAGCAGTGAAATAGGGCCCAGCGACGAGCAGTACGTC.

The sample holds one count of this clone. This chain connects TRBV14 to TRBJ2-2, with D maybe TRBD2 (6 bases). With 6 bases removed from V and 2 bases from J, the gap between germline ends came to 13 bases. The length of the CDR3 is 15 residues. CDR1 and CDR2 (germline): SGHDN, FVKESK. The CDR3 here is CASSATRLNTGELFF. The CDR3 DNA is TGTGCCAGCAGTGCGACTAGGTTAAACACCGGGGAGCTGTTTTTT.

The J gene is TRBJ2-5, the V gene TRBV24-1; D is perhaps TRBD2 (6 bases). Between the trimmed V and J ends, which lost 1 base and 10 bases, there was a span of 9 bases. Germline CDR1 KGHDR, CDR2 SFDVKD. This CDR3 comprises 12 residues. CDR3 loop: CATSDFGGIQYF. For the CDR3, the DNA is TGTGCCACCAGTGATTTTGGGGGGATCCAGTACTTC.

V usage is TRBV2 and J usage is TRBJ2-3, with 9 bases aligning to TRBD1. The junction had 11 bases not matched to a gene; V was cut back by 7 bases and J by 3 bases. This CDR3 is 16 amino acids long. Germline V gene data show CDR1 as SNHLY and CDR2 as FYNNEI. The CDR3 DNA is TGTGCCAGCAATCCGTTGGGACAGGGTAGGACAGATACGCAGTATTTT. It is translated as CASNPLGQGRTDTQYF.

V is TRBV21-1 and J is TRBJ1-1. TRBV21-1 is a pseudogene. The length of the CDR3 is 14 residues. CDR3 nucleotide sequence: TGTGCCAGCAGCAAAGGGGGGTGGAACACTGAAGCTTTCTTT. Translated, it gives CASSKGGWNTEAFF.

The chain combines TRBV6-5 with TRBJ2-7, with D perhaps assigned TRBD1 or TRBD2 (5 bases each). The germline gives CDR1 MNHEY, CDR2 SVGAGI. The CDR3 is made up of 15 amino acids. V lost 6 bases and J 7 bases, leaving 22 bases between the germline ends. The CDR3 protein is CASRHIRDDKREQYV. CDR3 DNA: TGTGCCAGCAGACATATCCGGGACGATAAACGTGAGCAGTACGTC.

The chain carries TRBV11-2 and TRBJ2-7; 13 positions agree with TRBD2. The germline V gene has CDR1 SGHAT and CDR2 FQNNGV. The CDR3 extends over 15 amino acids. Trimming took 6 bases from V and 3 from J; bases not matched to a gene: 5. CDR3 sequence reads: CASRTGLAGDYEQYV. Here the CDR3 DNA reads TGTGCCAGCAGAACTGGACTAGCGGGGGACTACGAGCAGTACGTC.

The chain links TRBV27 to TRBJ2-7; 9 positions match TRBD2. This CDR3 is built from 15 residues. V shed 8 bases, J shed 6 bases, and the junction held 14 bases outside the gene matches. Germline assignment: CDR1 MNHEY and CDR2 SMNVEV (reference sequence). The CDR3 region has the DNA TGTGCCAGCCCGGGCCCCGGGACTAGCTATGTCGAGCAGTACGTC. This translates into CASPGPGTSYVEQYV.

A note on this clone: The sample holds other DNA sequences that translate to the same CDR3. The J gene is TRBJ1-1, the V gene TRBV5-1, with a weak D call TRBD1 (5 bases). V was pared by 5 bases and J by 2 bases, with 10 bases between. Per germline, CDR1 SGHRS and CDR2 YFSETQ. The CDR3 is made up of 13 amino acids. The CDR3 loop is CASSPGPNTEAFF. CDR3 coding DNA: TGCGCCAGCAGTCCGGGGCCCAACACTGAAGCTTTCTTT.

This clone showed up just a few times. The rearrangement links TRBV28 to TRBJ1-1; D gene uncertain. Trimming took off 3 bases at V and 4 bases at J, with 3 bases between the two ends. The CDR3 has 11 residues. Germline values: CDR1 MDHEN, CDR2 SYDVKM. The CDR3 nucleotides are TGTGCCAGCAGTTTCTTCACTGAAGCTTTCTTT. It encodes CASSFFTEAFF.

This clone was recorded once. The chain is built from TRBV6-5 and TRBJ2-3; D gene unclear. Germline V CDR1 and CDR2: MNHEY, SVGAGI. The CDR3 consists of 14 residues. With 5 bases removed from V and 2 bases from J, the gap between germline ends came to 11 bases. The CDR3 reads CASSPSVHTDTQYF. The CDR3 DNA reads TGTGCCAGCAGTCCCTCGGTCCACACAGATACGCAGTATTTT.

This rearrangement joins TRBV29-1 to TRBJ1-4; no clear D gene. V was cut by 4 bases and J by 4 bases, with 7 bases left in between. Germline CDR1 and CDR2: SQVTM and ANQGSEA. The CDR3 length is 12 residues. Here the CDR3 reads CSVGQSNEKLFF. For the CDR3, the DNA is TGCAGCGTTGGGCAGAGTAATGAAAAACTGTTTTTT.

This clone appeared a single time. The chain is built from TRBV19 and TRBJ2-6; D may be TRBD1 (6 bases). In germline, CDR1 is LNHDA, CDR2 SQIVND (reference sequence). Trimming stripped 3 bases from V and 1 base from J, with 7 bases between. The CDR3 is made up of 15 amino acids. CDR3 amino acids: CASSITGSGANVLTF. DNA of the CDR3: TGTGCCAGTAGTATTACAGGGTCTGGGGCCAACGTCCTGACTTTC.

The rearrangement uses TRBV6-1 and TRBJ2-3; D is unresolved. V shed 0 bases and J shed 0 bases, with 7 bases lying between them. CDR1 and CDR2 from the germline V gene are MNHNS and SASEGT. The CDR3 has 15 amino acids. The CDR3 nucleotides read TGTGCCAGCAGTGAAGCGAGGCATAGCACAGATACGCAGTATTTT. Amino acid sequence: CASSEARHSTDTQYF.

The chain's CDR3 is CASSLRPNTEAFF. The CDR3 nucleotides read TGTGCCAGCAGCTTGCGGCCGAACACTGAAGCTTTCTTT. The chain combines TRBV5-6 with TRBJ1-1; D call uncertain. Trimming pared 1 base from V and 1 base from J, leaving 5 bases between. The length of the CDR3 is 13 residues. Germline-derived CDR1 and CDR2 are SGHDT and YYEEEE. The full variable domain, with the rest looked up from reference TRBV5-6 and TRBJ1-1, is DAGVTQSPTHLIKTRGQQVTLRCSPKSGHDTVSWYQQALGQGPQFIFQYYEEEERQRGNFPDRFSGHQFPNYSSELNVNALLLGDSALYLCASSLRPNTEAFFGQGTRLTVV.

The chain joins TRBV5-4 to TRBJ2-3; no firm D call. From germline, CDR1 is SGHNT and CDR2 YYREEE (reference sequence). The CDR3 is made up of 15 amino acids. The V end lost 0 bases, the J end lost 4 bases, and 12 bases lay between the germline ends. Here the CDR3 DNA reads TGTGCCAGCAGCTTGGCTCTGGGCGAAGCAGATACGCAGTATTTT. Protein sequence: CASSLALGEADTQYF.

The J gene is TRBJ2-3, the V gene TRBV4-1; 15 nucleotides line up with TRBD2. Germline loops: CDR1 MGHRA, CDR2 YSYEKL. CDR3 length equals 21 residues. J gave up 0 bases and V 2 bases, and 12 bases lay outside the gene matches. CDR3: CASSQRGLAGGIKKSTDTQYF. CDR3 bases: TGCGCCAGCAGCCAACGGGGACTAGCGGGGGGAATCAAGAAAAGCACAGATACGCAGTATTTT.

The genes are TRBV30 and TRBJ2-2; D is perhaps TRBD2 (7 bases). Trimming took off 3 bases at V and 5 bases at J, with 13 bases between the two ends. The CDR3 has 14 residues. Germline CDR1 is GTSNPN and CDR2 is SVGIG (reference sequence). DNA of the CDR3: TGTGCCTGGAGGGGGGGGCTTAATACCGGGGAGCTGTTTTTT. This encodes CAWRGGLNTGELFF.

The V and J genes are TRBV2 and TRBJ1-5; D unclear. Germline V CDR1 and CDR2: SNHLY, FYNNEI. There are 15 residues in the CDR3. The V end lost 5 bases, the J end lost 5 bases, and 16 bases lay between the germline ends. The CDR3 reads CASSPPALGDQPQHF. The CDR3 nucleotides are TGTGCCAGCAGTCCCCCTGCTCTTGGGGATCAGCCCCAGCATTTT.

In DNA form, the CDR3 reads TGCGCGAGGGGGGACAGGAACGGTGAAGCTTTCTTT. Translation: CARGDRNGEAFF. The chain combines TRBV29-1 with TRBJ1-1, with 8 bases aligning to TRBD1. The CDR3 consists of 12 residues. The germline V gene encodes CDR1 SQVTM and CDR2 ANQGSEA.

The rearrangement joins TRBV7-7 to TRBJ2-6, with 7 bases aligning to TRBD1. Per the germline V gene, CDR1 is SSHAT and CDR2 is FNYEAQ (reference sequence). The J segment lost 0 bases and the V segment lost 5 bases, leaving 4 bases of the junction unmatched. This CDR3 comprises 16 residues. The CDR3 nucleotides read TGTGCCAGCAGCGCAGGGACAGCCTCTGGGGCCAACGTCCTGACTTTC. It is translated as CASSAGTASGANVLTF.

This clone was seen only a few times. CDR3 in DNA: TGTGCCAGCAGTGAATCCCAGGTCGGGGGAGGAGGCTACACCTTC. Protein sequence: CASSESQVGGGGYTF. The chain has TRBV2 and TRBJ1-2; perhaps TRBD1 as D (5 bases). Deletions cut 2 bases from V and 8 bases from J, with 18 bases between. The CDR3 loop spans 15 amino acids. Germline V CDR1 and CDR2: SNHLY, FYNNEI.

The CDR3 reads CATSDYGTEAFF. CDR3 DNA: TGTGCCACCAGTGATTACGGCACTGAAGCTTTCTTT. The V and J genes are TRBV24-1 and TRBJ1-1; D is unresolved. Germline V gene lookup returns CDR1 KGHDR and CDR2 SFDVKD. Trimming took 2 bases from V and 4 from J, leaving 4 bases between them. This CDR3 has 12 residues.

DNA of the CDR3: TGTGCCAGTAGTACGCTAGCGGGGACCAACAATGAGCAGTTCTTC. The encoded protein is CASSTLAGTNNEQFF. This chain uses TRBV19 with TRBJ2-1; 9 nucleotides line up with TRBD2. Germline V gene lookup returns CDR1 LNHDA and CDR2 SQIVND (reference sequence). This CDR3 has 15 amino acids. J lost 5 bases, V lost 4 bases, and 6 bases had no gene match.

The chain couples TRBV18 to TRBJ2-5; perhaps TRBD2 as D (5 bases). CDR3 size: 15 residues. Germline V gene data show CDR1 as KGHSH and CDR2 as LQKENI. V was shortened by 1 base and J by 5 bases, with 14 bases between the two germline ends. The CDR3 nucleotides read TGTGCCAGCTCACCACGAACTAGTTCAGCGGAGACCCAGTACTTC. It yields the protein CASSPRTSSAETQYF.

The chain links TRBV10-3 to TRBJ2-1; weak D call: TRBD2 (7 bases). The germline V gene has CDR1 ENHRY and CDR2 SYGVKD. This CDR3 has 16 residues. Trimming took 4 bases from V and 6 from J, leaving 19 bases between them. CDR3 amino acids: CAISGGGGANSNEQFF. CDR3 in DNA: TGTGCCATCAGTGGGGGAGGGGGGGCCAACTCCAATGAGCAGTTCTTC.

The chain recombines TRBV18 with TRBJ1-1, with D tentatively TRBD1 (6 bases). V lost 5 bases, J lost 1 base, and 8 bases lay in between. Germline CDR1 and CDR2: KGHSH and LQKENI. This CDR3 region has 13 residues. The CDR3, as DNA: TGTGCCAGCTCAGAGGGGGAGAACACTGAAGCTTTCTTT. This encodes CASSEGENTEAFF.

This clone was seen just once. The genes are TRBV18 and TRBJ2-2; 7 bases line up with TRBD1. Looked up from germline, CDR1 is KGHSH and CDR2 is LQKENI. Germline trimming cut 5 bases from V and 5 bases from J; bases unmatched to any gene: 5. The CDR3 is made up of 14 amino acids. The CDR3 reads CASSSQGKTGELFF. Here the CDR3 DNA reads TGTGCCAGCTCATCACAGGGGAAAACCGGGGAGCTGTTTTTT.